The 6 T cell receptor beta chains listed next were all sequenced from one sample in a study of Tregs in tolerant kidney transplant recipients. Mixed chimerism was transient after nonmyeloablative marrow transplants from related graft donors. The method was immunoSEQ multiplex PCR; TCRdb's version includes in-frame clones alone and lacks a portion of them. The sample table sets out about 6,400 clones. The input for sequencing was CD8+ T cells from blood (PBMCs), taken 12 months after the transplant. The receptor source for this set is a human patient who received a combined kidney and bone marrow transplant. The graft donor may be the source of some T cells.

Note on this clone: The DNA ends 3 residues before the CDR3 does, and the rest of the CDR3 is filled in from the germline J gene. The chain couples TRBV30 to TRBJ2-1; D perhaps matches TRBD1 (5 bases). The CDR3 spans 13 residues. Germline V gene lookup returns CDR1 GTSNPN and CDR2 SVGIG (reference sequence). V dropped 0 bases and J dropped 8 bases, with 11 bases sitting between them. This CDR3 reads CAWSVAMGHEQFF. The part of the CDR3 DNA that was read is TGTGCCTGGAGTGTAGCTATGGGGCATGAG.

The CDR3 reads CASSMRSENTEAFF. Partial CDR3 DNA: TGTGCCAGTAGTATGAGGTCTGAAAACACTGAA. The genes are TRBV19 and TRBJ1-1, with D unresolved. The observed sequence ends 3 residues before the CDR3 terminus, with the missing tail filled in from the germline J gene. This CDR3 has 14 amino acids. Germline CDR1 LNHDA, CDR2 SQIVND (reference sequence). Trimming removed 3 bases from V and 2 bases from J, with 10 bases in between. Complete variable domain (other parts from reference TRBV19 and TRBJ1-1): DGGITQSPKYLFRKEGQNVTLSCEQNLNHDAMYWYRQDPGQGLRLIYYSQIVNDFQKGDIAEGYSVSREKKESFPLTVTSAQKNPTAFYLCASSMRSENTEAFFGQGTRLTVV.

With respect to this clone: With the read ending 3 residues before the CDR3 end, the germline J gene is used to fill in that end. This rearrangement joins TRBV2 to TRBJ2-3; D is ambiguous. The germline V gene has CDR1 SNHLY and CDR2 FYNNEI. This CDR3 has 16 amino acids. V lost 0 bases and J lost 2, with 12 bases in between. Here the CDR3 reads CASSEALGQSTDTQYF. Incomplete CDR3 DNA: TGTGCCAGCAGTGAAGCGCTTGGGCAGTCCACAGATACG. The entire variable domain, with the rest obtained from reference TRBV2 and TRBJ2-3, is as follows: EPEVTQTPSHQVTQMGQEVILRCVPISNHLYFYWYRQILGQKVEFLVSFYNNEISEKSEIFDDQFSVERPDGSNFTLKIRSTKLEDSAMYFCASSEALGQSTDTQYFGPGTRLTVL.

A note on this clone: Sequencing ends 3 residues short of the CDR3 end; the germline J gene provides the rest. The chain carries TRBV5-4 and TRBJ2-3, with a possible D match to TRBD2 (5 bases). This CDR3 spans 16 amino acids. The germline V gene has CDR1 SGHNT and CDR2 YYREEE (reference sequence). The germline V and J ends were trimmed by 0 bases and 0 bases, with 11 bases remaining between them. Incomplete CDR3 DNA: TGTGCCAGCAGCTTGGATCCGAGACTAAGCACAGATACG. Protein product: CASSLDPRLSTDT. The full-length CDR3 reads as CASSLDPRLSTDTQYF.

On this clone: The CDR3 end lies 3 residues beyond the end of the read and is filled in from the germline J gene. The chain is built from TRBV7-8 and TRBJ2-1; D is uncertain. The CDR3 sequence is 18 residues long. Per the germline V gene, CDR1 is SGHVS and CDR2 is FQNEAQ. V lost 2 bases, J lost 0 bases, and 17 bases lay in between. The CDR3 protein is CASSLWQPARNSYNEQFF. The sequenced part of the CDR3 DNA is TGTGCCAGCAGCTTATGGCAACCAGCGCGGAACTCCTACAATGAG.

The CDR3: CASSTSNEQFF. The CDR3 bases that were read are TGTGCCAGCAGTACTAGCAATGAG. The V and J genes are TRBV6-2 or TRBV6-3 and TRBJ2-1; TRBD2 is a possible D gene (5 bases). The read gets to within 3 residues of the CDR3 end, and the germline J gene fills in the rest. Germline assignment: CDR1 MNHEY and CDR2 SVGEGT. The V gene lost 5 bases and the J gene lost 6 bases, with 5 bases spanning the gap. CDR3 size: 11 residues.